What follows are 29 T cell receptor beta chains derived from one specimen sequenced in a study of cytomegalovirus exposure and HLA in healthy donors. Vbeta (60) and Jbeta (13) primers were used in the PCR. Repertoires were generated with immunoSEQ multiplex PCR, while TCRdb's copy carries only in-frame clones and drops some. The table shows some 150,000 clones, with approximately 70% occurring only once. Material for sequencing was PBMCs. These receptors originate from a human donor in good health.

The genes are TRBV6-5 and TRBJ2-7; TRBD1 might be the D (6 bases). The CDR3 totals 14 residues. V shed 6 bases and J shed 5 bases, with 17 bases lying between them. Germline V lookup: CDR1 MNHEY, CDR2 SVGAGI. Here the CDR3 DNA reads TGTGCCAGCAGCCGCGGCACAGGGATCCACGAGCAGTACTTC. Translated: CASSRGTGIHEQYF.

A word on this clone: At the DNA level, this CDR3 is encoded by other sequences in the same sample as well. This CDR3 is CASSPGQSLSGELFF. DNA for the CDR3: TGTGCCAGCAGTCCCGGACAGTCCCTATCCGGGGAGCTGTTTTTT. The chain links TRBV6-5 to TRBJ2-2, with D possibly being TRBD1 (6 bases). Germline CDR1 and CDR2: MNHEY and SVGAGI. Trimming removed 5 bases at V and 6 bases at J, with 16 bases between. The CDR3 sequence is 15 residues long.

This clone was observed a handful of times. V usage is TRBV6-5 and J usage is TRBJ2-7, with 9 bases fitting TRBD2. The V and J ends lost 7 bases and 2 bases, in that order; junction bases with no gene match: 6. CDR3 length: 14 amino acids. Germline V gives CDR1 MNHEY, CDR2 SVGAGI. CDR3 DNA sequence: TGTGCCAGCACCAAAGCGGGGGGCCCCTACGAGCAGTACTTC. Its protein is CASTKAGGPYEQYF.

The chain uses TRBV29-1 and TRBJ2-2; tentative D call: TRBD2 (7 bases). V gave up 7 bases and J gave up 3 bases, with 21 bases separating them. The V gene's germline CDR1 is SQVTM and CDR2 ANQGSEA. The CDR3 is made up of 16 amino acids. The CDR3 here is CSAGGGRGSDTGELFF. The CDR3 DNA follows: TGCAGCGCCGGGGGCGGGAGAGGGTCGGACACCGGGGAGCTGTTTTTT.

Here the CDR3 DNA reads TGTGCCAGCAGCCCTGGGCCAGGGGGCGGAGAGACCCAGTACTTC. It codes for CASSPGPGGGETQYF. The chain recombines TRBV11-2 with TRBJ2-5, with 8 bases fitting TRBD1. CDR3 length: 15 amino acids. The trim removed 5 bases at V and 4 bases at J, leaving 9 bases unmatched. CDR1 is SGHAT and CDR2 is FQNNGV in the germline V gene.

This clone was detected once. The V gene is TRBV7-9, the J gene TRBJ2-5, with D unresolved. The germline V gene encodes CDR1 SEHNR and CDR2 FQNEAQ (reference sequence). V lost 1 base, J lost 7 bases, and 7 bases lay in between. This CDR3 is 12 amino acids long. The DNA of the CDR3 is TGTGCCAGCAGCTTAGTGGTCAGGACCCAGTACTTC. This codes for CASSLVVRTQYF.

This clone is a singleton in its sample. The chain carries TRBV5-1 and TRBJ2-1; 10 bases are shared with TRBD1. This CDR3 has 15 residues. Germline CDR1 is SGHRS and CDR2 is YFSETQ. J was trimmed by 7 bases and V by 4 bases; bases with no gene match: 8. CDR3 bases: TGCGCCAGCAGCGACCGGGACAGGGGTATGAATGAGCAGTTCTTC. It translates to CASSDRDRGMNEQFF.

This chain links TRBV15 with TRBJ1-2, with 8 bases lining up with TRBD1. The germline CDR1 and CDR2 sequences are LNHNV and YYDKDF (reference sequence). After removal of 4 bases from V and 6 bases from J, the junction contained 7 bases not matched to a gene. CDR3 size: 14 residues. The CDR3 DNA is TGTGCCACCAGCAAGGGTGAGACAGGGGATGGCTACACCTTC. This sequence encodes CATSKGETGDGYTF.

The V and J genes are TRBV27 and TRBJ2-1; 11 bases line up with TRBD2. CDR3 length: 19 residues. Germline assignment: CDR1 MNHEY and CDR2 SMNVEV (reference sequence). Unmatched junction bases numbered 16, after V lost 5 bases and J lost 4 bases. The CDR3 bases are TGTGCCAGCAGTATACGGGGACAGGGTTGGACTAGCGGGTACAATGAGCAGTTCTTC. Translating gives CASSIRGQGWTSGYNEQFF.

The gene calls are TRBV6-4 and TRBJ2-7; 10 nucleotides line up with TRBD2. V was pared by 0 bases and J by 6 bases, with 14 bases of the junction left unmatched. The CDR3 has 18 amino acids. The germline V gene encodes CDR1 MRHNA and CDR2 SNTAGT. CDR3 nucleotides: TGTGCCAGCAGTGACTCGCCAGGGGACGAGGGACTAGCGCTCGAGCAGTACTTC. Translation: CASSDSPGDEGLALEQYF.

This clone is a singleton in its sample. The junction does not match germline at one end; this may be a read error. J is TRBJ2-7 and V is TRBV7-9; D remains unclear. Germline V gene lookup returns CDR1 SEHNR and CDR2 FQNEAQ (reference sequence). CDR3 length equals 12 residues. The CDR3 nucleotides are TGTTCCAGCAGCACCGTTAGTTACGAGCAGTACTTC. As protein: CSSSTVSYEQYF.

The rearrangement uses TRBV4-1 and TRBJ1-2; D may be TRBD1 (6 bases). The CDR3 has 15 amino acids. Germline CDR1 and CDR2: MGHRA and YSYEKL. Trimming took off 2 bases at V and 6 bases at J, with 16 bases between the two ends. CDR3 in DNA: TGCGCCAGCAGCCAAAGCATGGGGGCGCTTGATGGCTACACCTTC. This sequence encodes CASSQSMGALDGYTF.

In this sample, this clone turned up once. The V call is TRBV7-9, the J call TRBJ2-2; TRBD2 might be the D (5 bases). The CDR3 has 13 residues. Germline CDR1 reads SEHNR; CDR2 reads FQNEAQ (reference sequence). The germline V and J ends were trimmed by 7 bases and 3 bases, with 9 bases remaining between them. The CDR3 DNA is TGTGCCAGCATCCGAGGGTACACCGGGGAGCTGTTTTTT. As protein: CASIRGYTGELFF.

The chain links TRBV10-3 to TRBJ2-2; D might be TRBD1 (7 bases). This CDR3 spans 15 amino acids. V lost 6 bases to trimming and J lost 0 bases, with 11 bases between them. Germline V CDR1 and CDR2: ENHRY, SYGVKD. For the CDR3, the DNA is TGTGCCATCAGCCGGGGGACAGCGAACACCGGGGAGCTGTTTTTT. Protein sequence: CAISRGTANTGELFF.

The chain is built from TRBV19 and TRBJ2-1; unclear D gene. Deletions cut 4 bases from V and 8 bases from J, with 15 bases between. Germline CDR1 reads LNHDA; CDR2 reads SQIVND (reference sequence). There are 14 residues in the CDR3. The CDR3 here is CASSNSVQDHEQFF. CDR3 DNA sequence: TGTGCCAGTAGTAATTCGGTTCAGGATCATGAGCAGTTCTTC.

V usage is TRBV13 and J usage is TRBJ2-3; D may be TRBD1 (5 bases). Germline assignment: CDR1 PRHDT and CDR2 FYEKMQ (reference sequence). This CDR3 contains 16 residues. The V end was cut by 4 bases, the J end by 2 bases, with 16 bases between. The CDR3: CASSWGLTQYTDTQYF. The CDR3 region has the DNA TGTGCCAGCAGCTGGGGCCTTACCCAATACACAGATACGCAGTATTTT. Supplemented by reference TRBV13 and TRBJ2-3, the full variable domain reads AAGVIQSPRHLIKEKRETATLKCYPIPRHDTVYWYQQGPGQDPQFLISFYEKMQSDKGSIPDRFSAQQFSDYHSELNMSSLELGDSALYFCASSWGLTQYTDTQYFGPGTRLTVL.

This clone has more than one count but fewer than ten. The chain uses TRBV5-6 and TRBJ1-1, with unresolved D. The V end lost 2 bases, the J end lost 2 bases, and 7 bases lay between the germline ends. This CDR3 comprises 13 residues. Germline CDR1 SGHDT, CDR2 YYEEEE. DNA of the CDR3: TGTGCCAGCAGCTTTGGGAGTAACACTGAAGCTTTCTTT. It yields the protein CASSFGSNTEAFF. Filled out from reference TRBV5-6 and TRBJ1-1, the complete variable domain reads DAGVTQSPTHLIKTRGQQVTLRCSPKSGHDTVSWYQQALGQGPQFIFQYYEEEERQRGNFPDRFSGHQFPNYSSELNVNALLLGDSALYLCASSFGSNTEAFFGQGTRLTVV.

The chain combines TRBV4-1 with TRBJ2-7; TRBD2 matches at 12 bases. Per the germline V gene, CDR1 is MGHRA and CDR2 is YSYEKL. V dropped 4 bases and J dropped 6; count of bases not matched to a gene: 7. The CDR3 has 15 residues. This CDR3 is CASSLRLAGDFEQYF. CDR3 in DNA: TGCGCCAGCAGCCTAAGACTAGCGGGAGACTTCGAGCAGTACTTC.

This clone turned up a few times. This chain links TRBV13 with TRBJ2-5; D remains ambiguous. The J call may be incorrect, as the DNA end agrees better with TRBJ2-7. CDR1 PRHDT and CDR2 FYEKMQ come from the germline V gene (reference sequence). This CDR3 comprises 12 residues. The CDR3 nucleotides are TGTGCCAGCAGCTTAGGGGGCTACGAGCAGTACTTC. Encoded protein: CASSLGGYEQYF.

The J gene is TRBJ2-1, the V gene TRBV27, with 14 bases that match TRBD2. Per the germline V gene, CDR1 is MNHEY and CDR2 is SMNVEV (reference sequence). The CDR3 length is 14 residues. The V segment lost 5 bases and the J segment 15 bases; nucleotides outside the gene matches: 9. The CDR3 is CASSLGTSGGGRFF. In nucleotides, the CDR3 is TGTGCCAGCAGTCTAGGGACTAGCGGGGGCGGGCGGTTCTTC.

V is TRBV2 and J is TRBJ2-5, with D perhaps matching TRBD2 (6 bases). The J call may not be correct, given that the DNA end is closer to TRBJ2-7. Germline V gene sequence: CDR1 SNHLY, CDR2 FYNNEI. This CDR3 has 18 residues. CDR3 protein: CASRATRVLRDFSYEQYF. CDR3 DNA sequence: TGTGCCAGCAGAGCCACCCGGGTATTGCGGGACTTTTCCTACGAGCAGTACTTC.

This chain uses TRBV15 with TRBJ1-1; TRBD1 agrees at 7 bases. This CDR3 has 14 residues. The germline V gene encodes CDR1 LNHNV and CDR2 YYDKDF (reference sequence). The V segment lost 5 bases and the J segment 5 bases; nucleotides outside the gene matches: 8. CDR3 DNA sequence: TGTGCCACCAGCGTACTAACAGGGGAGACTGAAGCTTTCTTT. Translation: CATSVLTGETEAFF.

This clone was detected a few times. This chain connects TRBV27 to TRBJ1-2; no reliable D call. Germline lookup yields CDR1 MNHEY and CDR2 SMNVEV (reference sequence). V was cut by 2 bases and J by 1 base, with 11 bases left in between. The CDR3 consists of 15 residues. CDR3 DNA: TGTGCCAGCAGTTTACGCGCCCGACTTAACTATGGCTACACCTTC. Protein: CASSLRARLNYGYTF.

This clone was observed a few times. The rearrangement uses TRBV4-1 and TRBJ1-1; D unclear. The CDR3 length is 15 residues. Germline CDR1 is MGHRA and CDR2 is YSYEKL. Trimming removed 2 bases from V and 11 bases from J, with 21 bases in between. CDR3 residues: CASSQSGKSIVEAFF. CDR3 DNA: TGCGCCAGCAGCCAATCGGGGAAGAGCATCGTGGAGGCTTTCTTT.

The chain joins TRBV5-1 to TRBJ2-1; D is ambiguous. CDR1 and CDR2 (germline): SGHRS, YFSETQ. V dropped 6 bases and J dropped 7 bases, with 17 bases sitting between them. The CDR3 sequence is 14 residues long. CDR3 amino acids: CASTRLLETNEQFF. The DNA of the CDR3 is TGCGCCAGCACCCGGCTGCTCGAGACTAATGAGCAGTTCTTC.

The chain joins TRBV5-1 to TRBJ2-5; 7 nucleotides align to TRBD1. In germline, CDR1 is SGHRS, CDR2 YFSETQ. The CDR3 has 14 residues. Germline trimming cut 3 bases from V and 5 bases from J; bases unmatched to any gene: 7. The DNA of the CDR3 is TGCGCCAGCAGCTGGGGGACAGCGGTGGAGACCCAGTACTTC. It encodes CASSWGTAVETQYF.

The rearrangement uses TRBV5-6 and TRBJ2-4; D perhaps matches TRBD1 (5 bases). There are 13 residues in the CDR3. Germline assignment: CDR1 SGHDT and CDR2 YYEEEE. V gave up 3 bases and J gave up 2 bases, with 6 bases separating them. The CDR3 here is CASSWTSKNIQYF. CDR3 bases: TGTGCCAGCAGCTGGACATCCAAAAACATTCAGTACTTC.

The chain has TRBV4-1 and TRBJ1-2; 8 bases agree with TRBD1. V lost 5 bases, J lost 2 bases, and 10 bases stayed unmatched. Germline loops: CDR1 MGHRA, CDR2 YSYEKL. This CDR3 region has 16 residues. The CDR3 bases are TGCGCCAGCAGCTATCTCGCCAGGGGGCAGAACTATGGCTACACCTTC. As protein: CASSYLARGQNYGYTF.

The rearrangement joins TRBV2 to TRBJ1-2, with TRBD1 matching over 9 bases. CDR3 length equals 15 residues. Germline CDR1 is SNHLY and CDR2 is FYNNEI. Unmatched junction bases numbered 9, after V lost 2 bases and J lost 8 bases. The CDR3 bases are TGTGCCAGCAGTGAAAGAGGGACAGGGAGGGGCGGCTACACCTTC. This sequence encodes CASSERGTGRGGYTF.